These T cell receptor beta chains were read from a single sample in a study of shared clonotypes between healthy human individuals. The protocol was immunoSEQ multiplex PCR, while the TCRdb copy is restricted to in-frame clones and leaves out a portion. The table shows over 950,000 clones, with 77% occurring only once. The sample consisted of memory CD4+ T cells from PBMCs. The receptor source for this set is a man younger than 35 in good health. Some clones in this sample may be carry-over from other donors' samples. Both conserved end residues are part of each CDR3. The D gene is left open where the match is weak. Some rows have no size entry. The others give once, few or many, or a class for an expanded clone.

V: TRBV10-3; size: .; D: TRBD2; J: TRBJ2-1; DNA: TGTGCCATCAGTGGACTAGCGGGAGGCGGGCATGAGCAGTTCTTC; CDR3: CAISGLAGGGHEQFF
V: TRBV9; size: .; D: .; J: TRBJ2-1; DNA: TGTGCCAGCAGCGCATGGACTATACCAAACAATGAGCAGTTCTTC; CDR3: CASSAWTIPNNEQFF
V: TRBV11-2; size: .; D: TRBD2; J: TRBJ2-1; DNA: TGTGCCAGCAGCAAGAGACTAGCGGGAGTCTACAATGAGCAGTTCTTC; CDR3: CASSKRLAGVYNEQFF
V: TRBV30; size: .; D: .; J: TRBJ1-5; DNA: TGTGCCTGGAGTGTTGGACCAGGGCAGCGCAATCAGCCCCAGCATTTT; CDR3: CAWSVGPGQRNQPQHF
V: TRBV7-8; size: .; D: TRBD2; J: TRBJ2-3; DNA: TGTGCCAGCAGCTTAAGTGACGGACCGGGAGGGCCAGATACGCAGTATTTT; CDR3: CASSLSDGPGGPDTQYF
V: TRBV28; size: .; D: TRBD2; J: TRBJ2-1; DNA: TGTGCCAGCAGTCCTTCCGGGACTAGCAATGAGCAGTTCTTC; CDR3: CASSPSGTSNEQFF
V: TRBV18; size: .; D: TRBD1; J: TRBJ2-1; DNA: TGTGCCAGCTCACCTCTCCCGACAGGGAGCTCCTACAATGAGCAGTTCTTC; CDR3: CASSPLPTGSSYNEQFF
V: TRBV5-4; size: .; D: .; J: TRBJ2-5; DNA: TGTGCCAGCAGCTTGGATGGCGGGGTGGGGGTTTCTGCGAGCCAGTACTTC; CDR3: CASSLDGGVGVSASQYF
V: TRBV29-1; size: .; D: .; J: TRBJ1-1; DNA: TGCAGCGTTGATGACAGGACGGGCACTGAAGCTTTCTTT; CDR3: CSVDDRTGTEAFF
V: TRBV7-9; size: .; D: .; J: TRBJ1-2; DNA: TGTGCCAGCAGCTTAATAGGGCTCGACTATGGCTACACCTTC; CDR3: CASSLIGLDYGYTF
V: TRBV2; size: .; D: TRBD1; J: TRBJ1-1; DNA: TGTGCCAGCAGGTTCCAGGGGGTGGAGAACACTGAAGCTTTCTTT; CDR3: CASRFQGVENTEAFF
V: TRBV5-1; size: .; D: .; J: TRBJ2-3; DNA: TGCGCCAGCAGGGGGACGGCCAGCGGCACAGATACGCAGTATTTT; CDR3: CASRGTASGTDTQYF
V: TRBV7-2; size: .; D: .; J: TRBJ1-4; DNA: TGTGCCAGCAGCTTACCCCCGGGCCGGGCCGACGAAAAACTGTTTTTT; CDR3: CASSLPPGRADEKLFF
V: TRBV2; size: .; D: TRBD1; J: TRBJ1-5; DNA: TGTGCCAGCAGGGTGACAGGGGCCAATCAGCCCCAGCATTTT; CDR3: CASRVTGANQPQHF
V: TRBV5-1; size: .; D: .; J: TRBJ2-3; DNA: TGCGCCAGCAGCGATAGGACGGCCGCCAGGACAGATACGCAGTATTTT; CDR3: CASSDRTAARTDTQYF
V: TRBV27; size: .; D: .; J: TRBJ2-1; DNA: TGTGCCAGCAGTTTACGGGAGGGGGCGGGCTACAATGAGCAGTTCTTC; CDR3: CASSLREGAGYNEQFF
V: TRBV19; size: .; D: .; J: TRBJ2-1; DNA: TGTGCCAGTAGTATCGGCCACCTTCGGCAGTTCTTC; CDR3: CASSIGHLRQFF
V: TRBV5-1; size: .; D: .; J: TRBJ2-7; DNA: TGCGCCAGCAGCTTAGTTCGCGGGAACTCACCGTGGGAAACTTACGAGCAGTACTTC; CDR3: CASSLVRGNSPWETYEQYF
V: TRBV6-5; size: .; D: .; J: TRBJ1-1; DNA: TGTGCCAGCAGTTACTCGACACACTCGAACACTGAAGCTTTCTTT; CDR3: CASSYSTHSNTEAFF
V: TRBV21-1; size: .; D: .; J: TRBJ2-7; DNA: TGTGCCAGCAGCAAATTAACGGGACAGGGGAAATCCAACGAGCAGTACTTC; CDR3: CASSKLTGQGKSNEQYF
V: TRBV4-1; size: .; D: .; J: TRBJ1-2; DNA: TGCGCCAGCAGCCAAGAGGGCATCTATAACTATGGCTACACCTTC; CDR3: CASSQEGIYNYGYTF
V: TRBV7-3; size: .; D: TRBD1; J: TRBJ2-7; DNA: TGTGCCAGCAGCCGGTCGCAGGGGGTGAGCGAGCAGTACTTC; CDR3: CASSRSQGVSEQYF
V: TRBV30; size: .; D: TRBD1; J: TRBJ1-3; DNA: TGTGCCTGGGCGACAGGGACTGGAAACACCATATATTTT; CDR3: CAWATGTGNTIYF
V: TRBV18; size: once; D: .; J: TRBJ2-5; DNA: TGTGCCAGCTCACCCAGACTAGGGGACCAAGAGACCCAGTACTTC; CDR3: CASSPRLGDQETQYF
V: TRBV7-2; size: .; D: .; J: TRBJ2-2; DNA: TGTGCCAGCAGCTTTCAAGTAGGGGGAAACGGGGAGCTGTTTTTT; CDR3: CASSFQVGGNGELFF
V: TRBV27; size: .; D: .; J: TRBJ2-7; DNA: TGTGCCGCCCGTGGCGAGGGCTACGAGCAGTACTTC; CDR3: CAARGEGYEQYF
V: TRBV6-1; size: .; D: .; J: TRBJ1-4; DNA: TGTGCCAGCAAAGAGCCAGGAGCAGAAAAACTGTTTTTT; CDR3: CASKEPGAEKLFF
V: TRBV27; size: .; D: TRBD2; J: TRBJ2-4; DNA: TGTGCCAGCAGTTTCCGGCGGGAGGGAGCTAGAAACATTCAGTACTTC; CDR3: CASSFRREGARNIQYF
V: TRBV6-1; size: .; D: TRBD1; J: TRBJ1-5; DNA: TGTGCCAGCAGTGCTGACAGGGGAAATCAGCCCCAGCATTTT; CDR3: CASSADRGNQPQHF
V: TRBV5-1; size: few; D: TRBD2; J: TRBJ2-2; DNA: TGCGCCAGCAGCCCCAGTAGCGGGATAGACGAACTGTTTTTT; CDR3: CASSPSSGIDELFF
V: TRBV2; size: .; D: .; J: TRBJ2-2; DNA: TGTGCCAGCAGCCCTTCCGGTGTGGAAAACACCGGGGAGCTGTTTTTT; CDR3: CASSPSGVENTGELFF
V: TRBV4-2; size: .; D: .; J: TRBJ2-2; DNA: TGTGCCAGCAGCCAGGCGTCCGGGGAGCTGTTTTTT; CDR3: CASSQASGELFF
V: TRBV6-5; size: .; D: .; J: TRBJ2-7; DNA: TGTGCCAGCAGTTCCAGCGGAGGGTCATACGAGCAGTACTTC; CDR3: CASSSSGGSYEQYF
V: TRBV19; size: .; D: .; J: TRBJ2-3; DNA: TGTGCCAGTAGTATCTTTGGCGGCACAGATACGCAGTATTTT; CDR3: CASSIFGGTDTQYF
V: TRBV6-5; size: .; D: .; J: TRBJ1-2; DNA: TGTGCCAGCAGTTACCGAAGGGGGAGTCGCTATGGCTACACCTTC; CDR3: CASSYRRGSRYGYTF
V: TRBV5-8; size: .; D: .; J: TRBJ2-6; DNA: TGCGCCAGCAGCCAGCCGACGAGGGCCCGCACTGGGGCCAACGTCCTGACTTTC; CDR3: CASSQPTRARTGANVLTF
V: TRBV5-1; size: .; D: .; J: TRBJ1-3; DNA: TGCGCCAGCACCACGACCCCTGGAAACACCATATATTTT; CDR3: CASTTTPGNTIYF
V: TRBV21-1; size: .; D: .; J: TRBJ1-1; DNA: TGTGCCAGCAATACAGGGGGGCATCCCTGGAACACTGAAGCTTTCTTT; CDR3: CASNTGGHPWNTEAFF
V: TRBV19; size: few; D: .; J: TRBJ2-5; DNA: TGTGCCAGTAGTATGGGGGGCAGGGAGACCCAGTACTTC; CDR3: CASSMGGRETQYF
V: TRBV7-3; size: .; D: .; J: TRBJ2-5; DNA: TGTGCCAGCAGCTTAACTAGACAAGAGACCCAGTACTTC; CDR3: CASSLTRQETQYF
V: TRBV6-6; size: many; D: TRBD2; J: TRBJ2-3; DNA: TGTGCCAGCAGTTACCGGACTAGCGGGACAGATACGCAGTATTTT; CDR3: CASSYRTSGTDTQYF
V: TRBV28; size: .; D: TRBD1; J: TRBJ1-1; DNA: TGTGCCAGCAGTTTATACTGGACAGGGAATACTGAAGCTTTCTTT; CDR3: CASSLYWTGNTEAFF
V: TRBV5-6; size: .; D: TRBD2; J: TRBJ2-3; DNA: TGTGCCAGCAGCTACCGACTAGCGGGACGTGAAGATACGCAGTATTTT; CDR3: CASSYRLAGREDTQYF
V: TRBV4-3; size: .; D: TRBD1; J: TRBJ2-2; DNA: TGCGCCAGCAGGCGACAGGGGGACACCGGGGAGCTGTTTTTT; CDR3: CASRRQGDTGELFF
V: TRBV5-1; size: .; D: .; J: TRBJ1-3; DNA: TGCGCCAGCAGCGTTCAGGGATCTGGTGCCAACACCATATATTTT; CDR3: CASSVQGSGANTIYF
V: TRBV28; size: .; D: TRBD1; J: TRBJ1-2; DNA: TGTGCCAGCAGCCCCCTGGGAGGACAGGGGATCTATGGCTACACCTTC; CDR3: CASSPLGGQGIYGYTF